This T cell receptor (beta chain) appears in the sequencing data of a study of CD8+CD57+ T cells in acquired aplastic anemia. Looking at the study overall: Recorded DNA amounts for sorted CD4+ and CD8+ cells had an average of approximately 2.9 ug.

The V gene end was trimmed by 6 bases and the J gene end by 8 bases; junction bases not matched to a gene: 9. The CDR3 covers 14 residues. CDR1 and CDR2 from the germline V gene are SNHLY and FYNNEI. On this clonotype: The antigen remains unidentified.

Broader study findings: Approximately 29 was the count of CD8+ CDR3 sequences that patients shared with controls.

The TCR beta profiling, which covered VDJ combination and CDR3 sequence, was carried out using genomic DNA as the template. TCRdb itself ran the reads through MiXCR, one entry per CDR3 protein. The sample lists approximately 300,000 distinct CDR3 sequences; under 65% were seen once. Whoever was chosen for sequencing had shown CD8+CD57+ cell expansion by flow cytometry. Every patient was diagnosed with severe acquired aplastic anemia. Patients were untreated when blood was sampled. This clonotype was obtained from a human donor with aplastic anemia. The chain carries TRBV2 and TRBJ1-3, with 8 bases that match TRBD1. Material: sorted CD4+, CD8+, or CD8+CD57+ T cells (not recorded which) from PBMCs. DNA of the CDR3: TGTGCCAGCAGCTCCACAGGGGGTACGGACACCATATATTTT. It translates to CASSSTGGTDTIYF.